Following are 10 T cell receptor beta chains from one sample sequenced in a study of Graves' ophthalmopathy and Graves' hyperthyroidism. RNA transcripts were the template, and TCR beta CDR3 regions were amplified from them. In the first round, RT-PCR was carried out with HTBI primers, and a multiplex PCR formed the second round. TCRdb re-analysed the multiplex PCR reads in MiXCR, keeping a single row per CDR3 protein. The table includes about 500,000 distinct CDR3 sequences, approximately 15% detected once. Sequenced sample: blood. These receptors all come from a woman aged 25 to 45 with Graves' ophthalmopathy.

This chain uses TRBV4-1 with TRBJ2-7, with D unclear. This CDR3 has 14 residues. Germline CDR1 is MGHRA and CDR2 is YSYEKL. Trimming took off 1 base at V and 2 bases at J, with 9 bases between the two ends. The CDR3 is CASSQGQRAYEQYF. The CDR3 DNA reads as TGCGCCAGCAGCCAAGGCCAGCGAGCCTACGAGCAGTACTTC.

This clonotype was observed at least ten times. V gene TRBV11-3 combines with J gene TRBJ2-7, with D unresolved. The germline CDR1 and CDR2 sequences are SGHNT and YENEEA. The CDR3 runs 13 residues. The germline V and J ends were trimmed by 2 bases and 5 bases, with 10 bases remaining between them. CDR3 sequence reads: CASSLLFENEQYF. The DNA for the CDR3 is TGTGCCAGCAGCTTACTCTTTGAAAACGAGCAGTACTTC.

A remark on this clonotype: The CDR3 ends on some other residue instead of the conserved phenylalanine or tryptophan, so this is likely a read error. The chain links TRBV3-1 to TRBJ2-2, with D hard to call. The V end was cut by 4 bases, the J end by 0 bases, with 12 bases between. CDR1 is LGHDT and CDR2 is YNNKEL in the germline V gene (reference sequence). There are 16 residues in the CDR3. The CDR3 reads CASSRRLPTNTGELFV. In DNA, the CDR3 is TGTGCCAGCAGCCGTAGGTTACCGACGAACACCGGGGAGCTGTTTGTT.

There are many counts of this clonotype. This sequence joins TRBV6-1 and TRBJ1-1; 10 bases agree with TRBD1. This CDR3 comprises 14 residues. Trimming removed 3 bases from V and 4 bases from J; junction bases left unmatched: 2. Germline CDR1 and CDR2: MNHNS and SASEGT. The CDR3 DNA is TGTGCCAGCAGTGAGGGGACAGGGGCCACTGAAGCTTTCTTT. Its protein is CASSEGTGATEAFF.

The chain couples TRBV12-3 or TRBV12-4 to TRBJ1-1, with 8 bases that match TRBD1. The V segment lost 5 bases and the J segment 3 bases; nucleotides outside the gene matches: 8. The length of the CDR3 is 15 residues. CDR3 nucleotides: TGTGCCAGCAGTCAAAGAGTACAGGGGGACACTGAAGCTTTCTTT. This gives the protein CASSQRVQGDTEAFF.

This rearrangement joins TRBV6-5 to TRBJ2-5; TRBD2 might be the D (6 bases). V lost 4 bases and J 7 bases, leaving 22 bases between the germline ends. The CDR3 totals 16 residues. The germline V gene encodes CDR1 MNHEY and CDR2 SVGAGI. CDR3 residues: CASSLTGGDRGGTQYF. CDR3 nucleotide sequence: TGTGCCAGCAGTTTAACTGGCGGGGACCGTGGGGGGACCCAGTACTTC.

In its sample, this clonotype was seen many times. The chain employs TRBV5-1 and TRBJ1-1; D unclear. The CDR3 extends over 15 amino acids. The V end lost 0 bases, the J end lost 4 bases, and 13 bases lay between the germline ends. CDR1 is SGHRS, CDR2 YFSETQ, per germline. The CDR3 spells CASSLEAGSGTEAFF. The CDR3 DNA reads as TGCGCCAGCAGCTTGGAAGCGGGCTCTGGCACTGAAGCTTTCTTT.

A word on this clonotype: This is likely a read error, given that the CDR3 carries no conserved phenylalanine or tryptophan at its end. V is TRBV12-3 or TRBV12-4 and J is TRBJ1-5, with a weak D call TRBD1 (6 bases). The CDR3 consists of 14 residues. Trimming shortened V by 8 bases and J by 2 bases, and 13 bases separated the two germline ends. The CDR3 DNA is TGTGCCAGCGAGCTTGGGGGGCGCAATCAGCCCCAGCATGTT. It is translated as CASELGGRNQPQHV.

The chain has TRBV12-3 or TRBV12-4 and TRBJ2-7, with unresolved D. This CDR3 spans 14 amino acids. V lost 5 bases to trimming and J lost 0 bases, with 11 bases between them. The CDR3 DNA is TGTGCCAGCAGTGAACCCGCGAGCTCCTACGAGCAGTACTTC. Translated: CASSEPASSYEQYF.

This clonotype was seen ten or more times. The chain uses TRBV19 and TRBJ2-5; 8 bases agree with TRBD1. Germline assignment: CDR1 LNHDA and CDR2 SQIVND (reference sequence). V gave up 10 bases and J gave up 2 bases; unmatched junction bases: 3. CDR3 size: 12 residues. The CDR3 loop reads CATGQGQETQYF. In DNA form, the CDR3 reads TGTGCCACAGGACAGGGACAAGAGACCCAGTACTTC.